This TCR beta chain derives from a study of vaccination effects on CD4 cells after COVID-19. Study results and limitations: Late post-vaccination samples showed marked contraction of infection- and vaccine-induced clones.

A 10-day culture period preceded the isolation of CD4+ T cells. Each participant was administered two doses of either the BNT162b2 or the mRNA-1273 vaccine. Neither prior SARS-CoV-2 infection nor positive nucleocapsid antibodies were present in the vaccine recipients. Cultures had half their medium replaced with IL-2 medium on days 3 and 7. As concerns this clone: Antigen: not known.

Germline CDR1 and CDR2: SNHLY and FYNNEI. This CDR3 spans 12 amino acids. V lost 5 bases and J lost 9, with 11 bases in between. Here immunoSEQ multiplex PCR was the method, and the copy in TCRdb shows in-frame clones only, minus some. In the table there are tens of thousands of clones, 73% of which are singletons. The starting material was CD4+ T cells from PBMCs cultured without peptide, obtained after COVID-19 vaccination. The chain couples TRBV2 to TRBJ2-1, with D possibly TRBD2 on 7 matching bases. This TCR derives from a human donor who received a COVID-19 vaccine. The DNA of the CDR3 is TGTGCCAGCAGTAAGGGGGGGGGTGAGCAGTTCTTC. It is translated as CASSKGGGEQFF.